Listed here are 21 T cell receptor beta chains from one sample, sequenced in a study of vaccination effects on CD4 cells after COVID-19 (dated by TCRdb to 2022 to 2024). In the ViraFEST assay, PBMC were stimulated with viral peptide pools, and TCR sequencing was then used to find antigen-specific CD4+ T cell clonotypes based on their expansion. After 10 to 11 days of culture, CD4+ T cells were isolated with the EasySep CD4+ T cell isolation kit. None of the healthy vaccine recipients had a prior SARS-CoV-2 infection, which was confirmed by nucleocapsid antibody tests that came back negative both before and after vaccination. These receptors' antigens are unknown. The library was made by the immunoSEQ multiplex PCR assay. TCRdb re-hosts the immuneACCESS table, in-frame sequences only. Its copies lack some clones; in the studies checked, an unresolved V gene accounts for under half of them, and the cause for the rest is not known. The sample profile shows roughly 52,000 clones; around 70% of them were found once. The leading ten clones occupy approximately 20% of the sample.

The starting material was CD4+ T cells from PBMCs cultured with SARS-CoV-2 spike peptides, obtained before COVID-19 vaccination. This sample's cell subset or site label indicates: SARS-CoV-2 spike overlapping peptide pool stimulation. These receptors were obtained from a human donor who received a COVID-19 vaccine.

The rearrangement joins TRBV25-1 to TRBJ2-1, with 8 bases identical to TRBD1. V trimming: 1 base; J trimming: 5 bases; junction bases outside the gene matches: 10. Germline V gene lookup returns CDR1 MGHDK and CDR2 SYGVNS. CDR3 size: 17 residues. The DNA for the CDR3 is TGTGCCAGCAGTGAATCTGGGCGAGGACAGGGCCACAATGAGCAGTTCTTC. The encoded protein is CASSESGRGQGHNEQFF.

The CDR3, as DNA: TGTGCCAGCAGCTTAGAGTTGCTCCAAGAGACCCAGTACTTC. Its translation is CASSLELLQETQYF. The chain has TRBV11-2 and TRBJ2-5, with D hard to call. CDR1 is SGHAT, CDR2 FQNNGV, per germline. The V and J ends lost 0 bases and 1 base respectively, with 6 bases between them. The CDR3 spans 14 residues. Full variable domain (outside the CDR3, taken from reference TRBV11-2 and TRBJ2-5): EAGVAQSPRYKIIEKRQSVAFWCNPISGHATLYWYQQILGQGPKLLIQFQNNGVVDDSQLPKDRFSAERLKGVDSTLKIQPAKLEDSAVYLCASSLELLQETQYFGPGTRLLVL.

The chain employs TRBV20-1 and TRBJ2-3; 10 bases match TRBD2. The CDR3 runs to 16 residues. Germline loops: CDR1 DFQATT, CDR2 SNEGSKA (reference sequence). Trimming cost V 3 bases and J 1 base; bases outside gene matches: 7. The CDR3 coding sequence is TGCAGTGCTAGTATAGGGCTAGCGGGAGGCACAGATACGCAGTATTTT. It specifies CSASIGLAGGTDTQYF.

CDR3 loop: CASSRQGQAYEQYF. In DNA form, the CDR3 reads TGTGCCAGTAGTAGGCAGGGGCAAGCCTACGAGCAGTACTTC. V usage is TRBV19 and J usage is TRBJ2-7, with D perhaps TRBD1 (6 bases). The V gene lost 4 bases and the J gene lost 2 bases, with 12 bases spanning the gap. The CDR3 length is 14 residues. From germline, CDR1 is LNHDA and CDR2 SQIVND (reference sequence).

CDR3 sequence: CASSLDQGSYEQYF. The CDR3 coding sequence is TGCGCCAGCAGCTTGGATCAGGGTTCCTACGAGCAGTACTTC. The J gene is TRBJ2-7, the V gene TRBV5-1; possible D gene TRBD1, 5 bases. CDR1 and CDR2 from the germline V gene are SGHRS and YFSETQ. V gave up 0 bases and J gave up 1 base, with 8 bases separating them. The CDR3 is 14 residues long.

This chain links TRBV9 with TRBJ2-3; D unresolved. Trimming pared 0 bases from V and 6 bases from J, leaving 8 bases between. There are 13 residues in the CDR3. Looked up from germline, CDR1 is SGDLS and CDR2 is YYNGEE. The CDR3 loop is CASSVAAGDTQYF. CDR3 nucleotides: TGTGCCAGCAGCGTAGCGGCCGGCGATACGCAGTATTTT.

The genes are TRBV5-4 and TRBJ2-4, with D tentatively TRBD1 (6 bases). CDR1 and CDR2 from the germline V gene are SGHNT and YYREEE (reference sequence). V lost 0 bases, J lost 10 bases, and 11 bases lay in between. The length of the CDR3 is 13 residues. CDR3 amino acids: CASSLEAGDIQYF. The CDR3 DNA reads TGTGCCAGCAGCTTGGAGGCAGGGGATATTCAGTACTTC.

This clone was observed a few times. This chain joins TRBV21-1 and TRBJ1-6. TRBV21-1 is termed a pseudogene. This CDR3 has 16 amino acids. This CDR3 reads CASSKEGEAYNSPLHF. The CDR3 DNA is TGTGCCAGCAGCAAAGAGGGAGAGGCCTATAATTCACCCCTCCACTTT.

The chain has TRBV3-1 (or the pseudogene TRBV3-2) and TRBJ1-4; TRBD1 aligns across 7 bases. The CDR3 runs to 12 residues. CDR1 and CDR2 from the germline V gene are LGHDT and YNNKEL (reference sequence). V lost 1 base to trimming and J lost 14 bases; unmatched junction nucleotides: 4. The CDR3 loop is CASSQAGGRLFF. Written as DNA, the CDR3 is TGTGCCAGCAGCCAAGCAGGGGGAAGGCTGTTTTTT.

The chain combines TRBV15 with TRBJ2-1; unclear D gene. The CDR3 totals 14 residues. V lost 4 bases to trimming and J lost 6 bases, with 13 bases between them. Germline CDR1 is LNHNV and CDR2 is YYDKDF (reference sequence). The CDR3 spells CATSTRTTSNEQFF. The CDR3 DNA reads as TGTGCCACCAGCACGCGTACTACCTCCAATGAGCAGTTCTTC. The entire variable domain, with the rest obtained from reference TRBV15 and TRBJ2-1, is as follows: DAMVIQNPRYQVTQFGKPVTLSCSQTLNHNVMYWYQQKSSQAPKLLFHYYDKDFNNEADTPDNFQSRRPNTSFCFLDIRSPGLGDTAMYLCATSTRTTSNEQFFGPGTRLTVL.

The V call is TRBV6-4, the J call TRBJ2-2; D tentatively reads TRBD1 or TRBD2 (6 bases each). V shed 5 bases and J shed 5 bases, with 12 bases lying between them. The germline CDR1 and CDR2 sequences are MRHNA and SNTAGT. The CDR3 length is 14 residues. The CDR3 region is CASSNRAGTGELFF. In DNA form, the CDR3 reads TGTGCCAGCAGTAACAGGGCGGGAACCGGGGAGCTGTTTTTT.

The rearrangement links TRBV3-1 (or the pseudogene TRBV3-2) to TRBJ2-2; a possible D gene is TRBD2 (5 bases). The CDR3 spans 14 residues. Germline V gives CDR1 LGHDT, CDR2 YNNKEL (reference sequence). V dropped 3 bases and J dropped 4 bases, with 9 bases sitting between them. As DNA, the CDR3 is TGTGCCAGCAGCCACTTACGGGGCACCGGGGAGCTGTTTTTT. It specifies CASSHLRGTGELFF.

This chain uses TRBV23-1 with TRBJ1-2; tentatively, D is TRBD1 (5 bases). TRBV23-1 falls under the ORF class, with uncertain function. This CDR3 has 15 residues. V was clipped by 4 bases and J by 1 base, with 13 bases between them. In nucleotides, the CDR3 is TGCGCCAGCAGTCTATGGGGGGTGGTTAACTATGGCTACACCTTC. Residues: CASSLWGVVNYGYTF.

This clone showed up just a few times. V usage is TRBV5-8 and J usage is TRBJ2-7, with 7 bases identical to TRBD1. Trimming at V came to 4 bases and at J to 0 bases, leaving 10 bases not matched to a gene. The CDR3 has 16 residues. Germline CDR1 reads SGHTS; CDR2 reads YDEGEE. CDR3 sequence (DNA): TGTGCCAGCAGCCTACAGGGGATTGGAAGCTCCTACGAGCAGTACTTC. Translation: CASSLQGIGSSYEQYF.

This chain joins TRBV3-1 (or the pseudogene TRBV3-2) and TRBJ1-2; D perhaps matches TRBD1 (5 bases). The CDR3 runs 17 residues. Trimming cost V 2 bases and J 6 bases, with 22 bases left between them. In germline, CDR1 is LGHDT, CDR2 YNNKEL (reference sequence). The CDR3 nucleotides are TGTGCCAGCAGCCAATTCCCTTTTCAGGGAGATCAGAATGGCTACACCTTC. Residues: CASSQFPFQGDQNGYTF.

This sequence joins TRBV18 and TRBJ1-2; D might be TRBD1 (6 bases). Germline V gene lookup returns CDR1 KGHSH and CDR2 LQKENI. This CDR3 has 15 residues. Trimming removed 6 bases from V and 3 bases from J, with 17 bases in between. As DNA, the CDR3 is TGTGCCAGCTCTCATAACAGGGAAATCCACTATGGCTACACCTTC. Translating it yields CASSHNREIHYGYTF.

V is TRBV9 and J is TRBJ1-1; 10 nucleotides line up with TRBD1. V shed 2 bases and J 4 bases; nucleotides not matched to a gene: 2. CDR3 size: 14 residues. Germline V gene data show CDR1 as SGDLS and CDR2 as YYNGEE. The CDR3 DNA sequence: TGTGCCAGCAGCGTCGGACAGGGGGGCACTGAAGCTTTCTTT. As protein: CASSVGQGGTEAFF.

V usage is TRBV4-1 and J usage is TRBJ1-1; perhaps TRBD1 as D (5 bases). V was shortened by 2 bases and J by 4 bases, with 17 bases between the two germline ends. The CDR3 runs to 16 residues. Germline lookup yields CDR1 MGHRA and CDR2 YSYEKL. The chain's CDR3 is CASSQNWGGTGTEAFF. The CDR3 DNA is TGCGCCAGCAGCCAAAACTGGGGAGGGACGGGCACTGAAGCTTTCTTT.

The chain has TRBV4-2 and TRBJ2-7; 11 bases match TRBD1. This CDR3 has 16 residues. Trimming took 1 base from V and 4 from J; bases not matched to a gene: 6. CDR1 LGHNA and CDR2 YNFKEQ come from the germline V gene. In nucleotides, the CDR3 is TGTGCCAGCAGCCAAGCGACCGGGACAGGGGGTTACGAGCAGTACTTC. Translating gives CASSQATGTGGYEQYF.

The gene calls are TRBV18 and TRBJ1-3; D is unclear. Germline V gene sequence: CDR1 KGHSH, CDR2 LQKENI. This CDR3 region has 15 residues. Trimming took 6 bases from V and 0 from J, leaving 12 bases between them. CDR3 sequence: CASSPTRYSGNTIYF. In DNA, the CDR3 is TGTGCCAGCTCCCCCACAAGATACTCTGGAAACACCATATATTTT.

The chain links TRBV28 to TRBJ1-5, with D tentatively TRBD1 (5 bases). The CDR3 is 12 residues long. CDR1 MDHEN and CDR2 SYDVKM come from the germline V gene. Trimming cost V 7 bases and J 7 bases, with 11 bases left between them. CDR3 nucleotides: TGTGCCAGCACCGCGGGGGGACAGCCCCAGCATTTT. Its protein is CASTAGGQPQHF.